This record covers a single TCR beta chain. Mismatch with germline at one junction end may stem from a read error. The CDR3 has 11 residues. Germline V gene sequence: CDR1 MNHEY, CDR2 SVGAGI. This sample stems from a study of graft-versus-host responses after intestinal transplantation. The method was immunoSEQ multiplex PCR; TCRdb's version includes in-frame clones alone and lacks a portion of them. Among roughly 69,000 clones, about nine tenths were seen once, and the ten largest hold approximately 6.9%. The chain links TRBV6-5 to TRBJ1-2, with 7 bases identical to TRBD1. The TCR comes from a human patient who received an intestinal transplant, so some T cells may come from the graft donor. The source was bone marrow, collected roughly 110 weeks after intestinal transplantation. The CDR3 is CASSRGTVPYF. The CDR3, as DNA: TGTGCCAGCAGTAGGGGGACAGTCCCCTACTTC.